A selection of T cell receptor beta chains follows, all from one sample in a study of cytomegalovirus exposure and HLA in healthy donors. Method: immunoSEQ multiplex PCR; TCRdb's copy keeps in-frame clones and lacks some. The data show 65,000 to 95,000 clones, roughly 95% seen once. The sample comprised PBMCs. The receptor set was obtained from a young man in good health and CMV-seronegative. Both conserved end residues are part of each CDR3. Some rows have no size entry. The others give once, few or many, or a class for an expanded clone.

CDR3 protein	J gene	clone size	V gene
CASSHQGVADSGYTF	TRBJ1-2	.	TRBV4-3
CASSLKAGPYGYTF	TRBJ1-2	.	TRBV5-1
CASSVYDTNYGYTF	TRBJ1-2	once	TRBV9
CASSSPGRSYTEAFF	TRBJ1-1	.	TRBV28
CASSGLQERRRGGYTF	TRBJ1-2	.	TRBV5-4
CASSLIGQGGSTEAFF	TRBJ1-1	.	TRBV5-1
CASKGLFNEQFF	TRBJ2-1	.	TRBV19
CASSGTGGSYEQYF	TRBJ2-7	.	TRBV19
CASSARSTGDTIYF	TRBJ1-3	.	TRBV19
CASSAGTALFPNEQYF	TRBJ2-7	.	TRBV9
CASRRGLGAGELFF	TRBJ2-2	.	TRBV9
CASNPSRVGSPLHF	TRBJ1-6	.	TRBV19
CASSLDEGSEAFF	TRBJ1-1	.	TRBV11-3
CASSPDSFNEQYF	TRBJ2-7	.	TRBV5-4
CASSLVLLNEKLFF	TRBJ1-4	once	TRBV5-5
CASSVTGGYEKLFF	TRBJ1-4	.	TRBV19
CASSLRGMDGYTF	TRBJ1-2	.	TRBV28
CATSPLVGSRSEKLFF	TRBJ1-4	.	TRBV15
CASRPGQTNTEAFF	TRBJ1-1	.	TRBV27
CASRAGGLRNQPQHF	TRBJ1-5	.	TRBV6-1
CASSERDGELFF	TRBJ2-2	.	TRBV6-4
CASSQVKDSYYGYTF	TRBJ1-2	.	TRBV4-1
CASSPPGLPLAETQYF	TRBJ2-5	.	TRBV18
CASSPDTGISVGELFF	TRBJ2-2	.	TRBV18
CASRAQGLYGYTF	TRBJ1-2	.	TRBV6-6
CSVGIGTEAFF	TRBJ1-1	.	TRBV29-1
CASSIFQRNTEAFF	TRBJ1-1	.	TRBV19
CASSLGAGTDGYTF	TRBJ1-2	.	TRBV5-1
CASTQDRVNAYEQYF	TRBJ2-7	few	TRBV28
CASSLDYGNEQYF	TRBJ2-7	.	TRBV7-7
CASSTGTGGDNEQFF	TRBJ2-1	few	TRBV6-4
CARSLGGEKGEKLFF	TRBJ1-4	.	TRBV5-3
CASSPTSETQYF	TRBJ2-5	.	TRBV28